This T cell receptor (beta chain) derives from a study of T cell changes during pregnancy in multiple sclerosis. J gave up 0 bases and V 4 bases, and 5 bases lay outside the gene matches. There are 16 residues in the CDR3. Germline CDR1 ENHRY, CDR2 SYGVKD. Measured with immunoSEQ multiplex PCR; TCRdb has only the in-frame clones, and not every one. The sample contains more than 90,000 clones, 92% of which appear only once. The sample here was peripheral blood, taken after pregnancy. The chain couples TRBV10-3 to TRBJ2-7, with TRBD2 matching over 11 bases. The clonotype comes from a female donor with multiple sclerosis, enrolled in a pregnancy study. CDR3 loop: CAISAGLAESSYEQYF. The CDR3 DNA reads TGTGCCATCAGTGCGGGACTAGCGGAAAGCTCCTACGAGCAGTACTTC.